The present T cell receptor beta chain was sequenced within a study of CD8+ T cells in alopecia areata. Treatment defined: oral pan-JAK inhibitor, 5-10 mg twice daily. Sequencing templates came from extracted RNA that was reverse transcribed into cDNA. The protocol was immunoSEQ multiplex PCR, while the TCRdb copy is restricted to in-frame clones and leaves out a portion. The data show about 280,000 clones, nearly 60% seen once. The specimen comprised CD4+ T cells sorted from blood, sampled at week 24, from a patient treated with tofacitinib. The sequence came from a human donor with alopecia areata.

The CDR3 DNA follows: TGCAGCGTTGTTCAGACCGCCATCTCCTACGAGCAGTACTTC. It yields the protein CSVVQTAISYEQYF. The rearrangement joins TRBV29-1 to TRBJ2-7, with D unclear. The CDR3 covers 14 residues. Germline lookup yields CDR1 SQVTM and CDR2 ANQGSEA. V was shortened by 4 bases and J by 0 bases, with 13 bases between the two germline ends.